The next 30 T cell receptor beta chains were all read from a single sample in a study of beta chain features in type 1 diabetes. Expressed TCRB transcripts were sequenced, since all the RNA that had been isolated was reverse transcribed. Clones were sequenced by immunoSEQ multiplex PCR, and TCRdb holds only the in-frame ones, with some missing. The sample yields some 70,000 clones, 45% to 50% seen once. Antigens for these TCRs are unknown. Study-wide results and limits: Among all four CD4+ subsets, Type 1 diabetes patients had TCRB CDR3s that were moderately but significantly shorter.

The sample was central memory CD4+ T cells from blood. All receptors come from a man aged 25 to 40 with type 1 diabetes.

The sample holds a few counts of this clone. This chain links TRBV7-2 with TRBJ2-5, with TRBD1 matching 9 bases. J was trimmed by 5 bases and V by 5 bases; bases with no gene match: 9. The germline V gene has CDR1 SGHTA and CDR2 FQGNSA. The CDR3 runs to 15 residues. CDR3 in amino acids: CASSQWGQGRETQYF. CDR3 in DNA: TGTGCCAGCAGCCAGTGGGGACAGGGACGGGAGACCCAGTACTTC.

In this sample, this clone turned up a few times. This chain links TRBV18 with TRBJ1-2, with 8 bases matching TRBD1. Germline lookup yields CDR1 KGHSH and CDR2 LQKENI. The CDR3 covers 15 residues. With 5 bases clipped from V and 0 bases from J, the junction kept 5 bases outside the gene matches. The CDR3 DNA reads TGTGCCAGCTCATCGACAGGGGCAGCTAACTATGGCTACACCTTC. As protein: CASSSTGAANYGYTF.

The rearrangement links TRBV10-2 to TRBJ2-5, with 12 bases fitting TRBD2. CDR3 length equals 15 residues. V trimming: 2 bases; J trimming: 5 bases; junction bases outside the gene matches: 3. Germline CDR1 reads WSHSY; CDR2 reads SAAADI. The CDR3 DNA sequence: TGCGCCAGCAGTGAGACTAGCGGGAGGTGGGAGACCCAGTACTTC. Translating gives CASSETSGRWETQYF.

J is TRBJ1-3 and V is TRBV5-1; D unclear. This CDR3 region has 14 residues. Per germline, CDR1 SGHRS and CDR2 YFSETQ. The germline V and J ends were trimmed by 5 bases and 1 base, with 10 bases remaining between them. The CDR3 loop reads CASRDGGSGNTIYF. The CDR3 nucleotides are TGCGCCAGCAGGGACGGAGGATCTGGAAACACCATATATTTT. Using reference TRBV5-1 and TRBJ1-3 for the parts outside the CDR3, the full variable domain is KAGVTQTPRYLIKTRGQQVTLSCSPISGHRSVSWYQQTPGQGLQFLFEYFSETQRNKGNFPGRFSGRQFSNSRSEMNVSTLELGDSALYLCASRDGGSGNTIYFGEGSWLTVV.

V and J are TRBV7-9 and TRBJ1-4, with D possibly TRBD1 on 5 matching bases. The CDR3 runs 13 residues. The ends were cut back, 6 bases at V and 1 base at J, with 6 bases in the middle. CDR1 and CDR2 (germline): SEHNR, FQNEAQ (reference sequence). The CDR3 reads CASRQGTNEKLFF. The CDR3 nucleotides read TGTGCCAGCAGGCAGGGAACTAATGAAAAACTGTTTTTT.

This clone has only one observation. The rearrangement uses TRBV11-2 and TRBJ2-3; 8 bases match TRBD2. Germline V CDR1 and CDR2: SGHAT, FQNNGV. This CDR3 is built from 17 residues. The ends lost 4 bases at V and 1 base at J; junction bases unmatched: 10. The CDR3 sequence: CASSSGGGRRGTDTQYF. Written as DNA, the CDR3 is TGTGCCAGCAGCTCTGGCGGGGGGCGGCGGGGCACAGATACGCAGTATTTT. Full variable domain (missing parts from reference TRBV11-2 and TRBJ2-3): EAGVAQSPRYKIIEKRQSVAFWCNPISGHATLYWYQQILGQGPKLLIQFQNNGVVDDSQLPKDRFSAERLKGVDSTLKIQPAKLEDSAVYLCASSSGGGRRGTDTQYFGPGTRLTVL.

This sequence joins TRBV5-1 and TRBJ2-7, with D hard to call. The CDR3 is made up of 13 amino acids. Trimming cost V 5 bases and J 1 base, with 10 bases left between them. The germline gives CDR1 SGHRS, CDR2 YFSETQ. CDR3 DNA: TGCGCCAGCAGGTCGGGTTCGTCCTACGAGCAGTACTTC. It translates to CASRSGSSYEQYF.

The rearrangement joins TRBV5-1 to TRBJ2-1; 7 positions match TRBD1. Germline CDR1 is SGHRS and CDR2 is YFSETQ. The length of the CDR3 is 13 residues. Germline trimming cut 2 bases from V and 12 bases from J; bases unmatched to any gene: 8. The CDR3 sequence is CASSFEGAPSQFF. The CDR3 DNA sequence: TGCGCCAGCAGCTTTGAGGGGGCCCCGTCGCAGTTCTTC. The variable domain in full, with the rest retrieved from reference TRBV5-1 and TRBJ2-1, is KAGVTQTPRYLIKTRGQQVTLSCSPISGHRSVSWYQQTPGQGLQFLFEYFSETQRNKGNFPGRFSGRQFSNSRSEMNVSTLELGDSALYLCASSFEGAPSQFFGPGTRLTVL.

The table lists this clone with a few counts. The rearrangement joins TRBV7-6 to TRBJ2-7, with D tentatively TRBD1 (6 bases). Germline CDR1 and CDR2: SGHVS and FNYEAQ. The CDR3 covers 14 residues. V lost 4 bases and J 2 bases, leaving 12 bases between the germline ends. CDR3 protein: CASSSGHIAYEQYF. The CDR3 nucleotides are TGTGCCAGCAGCTCGGGACACATAGCCTACGAGCAGTACTTC.

The table lists this clone with a few counts. CDR3 in amino acids: CASTPGGSNNSPLHF. CDR3 nucleotide sequence: TGTGCCAGCACCCCGGGAGGTTCGAATAATTCACCCCTCCACTTT. This chain joins TRBV7-9 and TRBJ1-6; unclear D gene. Germline V gene sequence: CDR1 SEHNR, CDR2 FQNEAQ (reference sequence). Trimming stripped 7 bases from V and 5 bases from J, with 15 bases between. The CDR3 runs 15 residues.

This clone appeared a few times. The chain has TRBV6-5 and TRBJ1-2; the match to TRBD1 covers 8 bases. The CDR3 runs to 14 residues. Looked up from germline, CDR1 is MNHEY and CDR2 is SVGAGI. V shed 6 bases and J 5 bases; nucleotides not matched to a gene: 8. In DNA form, the CDR3 reads TGTGCCAGCAGGAGAGGACAGGGCGCGTATGGCTACACCTTC. It specifies CASRRGQGAYGYTF.

The J gene is TRBJ2-3, the V gene TRBV19; a weak D match, TRBD2 (6 bases). Looked up from germline, CDR1 is LNHDA and CDR2 is SQIVND (reference sequence). This CDR3 is built from 13 residues. V lost 4 bases and J 3 bases, leaving 8 bases between the germline ends. The DNA for the CDR3 is TGTGCCAGTAGTAATCTAGCGACAGATACGCAGTATTTT. Translated: CASSNLATDTQYF.

This clone was recorded a few times. The genes are TRBV30 and TRBJ1-4; D is uncertain. Germline V gene data show CDR1 as GTSNPN and CDR2 as SVGIG (reference sequence). V lost 0 bases and J 8 bases, leaving 10 bases between the germline ends. This CDR3 has 13 residues. The CDR3 nucleotides read TGTGCCTGGAGTGTCTCACCGCAGGAAAAACTGTTTTTT. Amino acid sequence: CAWSVSPQEKLFF.

The chain uses TRBV6-5 and TRBJ2-2; D may be TRBD1 (6 bases). Trimming took off 0 bases at V and 5 bases at J, with 13 bases between the two ends. Germline lookup yields CDR1 MNHEY and CDR2 SVGAGI. The CDR3 sequence is 16 residues long. In DNA, the CDR3 is TGTGCCAGCAGTTACTCGAGTGGGGGCCGTACCGGGGAGCTGTTTTTT. Residues: CASSYSSGGRTGELFF.

This chain links TRBV29-1 with TRBJ1-2; TRBD1 agrees at 8 bases. Per the germline V gene, CDR1 is SQVTM and CDR2 is ANQGSEA. The junction had 17 bases not matched to a gene; V was cut back by 6 bases and J by 8 bases. The CDR3 sequence is 15 residues long. The CDR3 loop reads CSVDSGGAGVRGYTF. CDR3 coding DNA: TGCAGCGTAGATTCAGGGGGCGCGGGAGTAAGAGGCTACACCTTC.

The chain joins TRBV6-6 to TRBJ2-7; D is ambiguous. Per the germline V gene, CDR1 is MNHNY and CDR2 is SVGAGI (reference sequence). Trimming stripped 6 bases from V and 0 bases from J, with 12 bases between. The CDR3 length is 14 residues. As DNA, the CDR3 is TGTGCCAGCAGGAATTACGGAGTCTCCTACGAGCAGTACTTC. Amino acids: CASRNYGVSYEQYF.

J is TRBJ2-4 and V is TRBV30, with 12 bases fitting TRBD2. CDR1 and CDR2 (germline): GTSNPN, SVGIG (reference sequence). The J segment lost 0 bases and the V segment lost 7 bases, leaving 4 bases of the junction unmatched. The CDR3 extends over 15 amino acids. CDR3 in amino acids: CAYVLAGGAKNIQYF. The CDR3 DNA reads TGTGCCTACGTACTAGCGGGAGGAGCCAAAAACATTCAGTACTTC.

This clone was counted only a few times. The chain couples TRBV7-2 to TRBJ2-5, with 9 bases identical to TRBD1. Trimming removed 2 bases from V and 5 bases from J; junction bases left unmatched: 9. The CDR3 covers 16 residues. The germline V gene encodes CDR1 SGHTA and CDR2 FQGNSA. The CDR3 region is CASSLISDRGRETQYF. The CDR3 bases are TGTGCCAGCAGCTTAATATCGGACAGGGGAAGGGAGACCCAGTACTTC.

The chain links TRBV5-4 to TRBJ2-7; possible D gene TRBD2, 5 bases. The germline V and J ends were trimmed by 4 bases and 0 bases, with 17 bases remaining between them. Germline CDR1 and CDR2: SGHNT and YYREEE (reference sequence). The CDR3 loop spans 16 amino acids. The CDR3 is CASSPTGSRLSYEQYF. Written as DNA, the CDR3 is TGTGCCAGCAGCCCCACGGGGTCGCGGCTCTCCTACGAGCAGTACTTC. The full variable domain, with the rest looked up from reference TRBV5-4 and TRBJ2-7, is ETGVTQSPTHLIKTRGQQVTLRCSSQSGHNTVSWYQQALGQGPQFIFQYYREEENGRGNFPPRFSGLQFPNYSSELNVNALELDDSALYLCASSPTGSRLSYEQYFGPGTRLTVT.

This clone was seen a handful of times. CDR3 protein: CASRRDRNTGELFF. In DNA, the CDR3 is TGTGCCAGCAGACGGGACAGGAACACCGGGGAGCTGTTTTTT. This chain links TRBV5-4 with TRBJ2-2; the match to TRBD1 covers 7 bases. The CDR3 runs to 14 residues. The germline V gene encodes CDR1 SGHNT and CDR2 YYREEE (reference sequence). V gave up 5 bases and J gave up 1 base; unmatched junction bases: 2.

The chain uses TRBV6-1 and TRBJ1-4, with 8 bases fitting TRBD1. Germline CDR1 MNHNS, CDR2 SASEGT. The ends lost 4 bases at V and 5 bases at J; junction bases unmatched: 3. This CDR3 region has 14 residues. The CDR3 region has the DNA TGTGCCAGCAGTGGACAGGGGAGGAATGAAAAACTGTTTTTT. Its protein product is CASSGQGRNEKLFF.

Note on this clone: The same CDR3 can be traced to other DNA sequences in this sample. The chain links TRBV15 to TRBJ2-1, with 8 bases that match TRBD2. The junction had 6 bases not matched to a gene; V was cut back by 3 bases and J by 8 bases. The CDR3 is 14 residues long. CDR1 and CDR2 (germline): LNHNV, YYDKDF (reference sequence). The DNA of the CDR3 is TGTGCCACCAGCAGGCAGCGGGGGTCACATGAGCAGTTCTTC. Translated: CATSRQRGSHEQFF.

This chain uses TRBV11-2 with TRBJ2-4, with 7 bases identical to TRBD1. The CDR3 has 16 residues. The junction had 7 bases not matched to a gene; V was cut back by 4 bases and J by 1 base. Germline-derived CDR1 and CDR2 are SGHAT and FQNNGV. In nucleotides, the CDR3 is TGTGCCAGCAGCTCGACAGGGAGAGTGGCCAAAAACATTCAGTACTTC. Protein: CASSSTGRVAKNIQYF.

This clone has a handful of counts. The chain couples TRBV5-1 to TRBJ1-5; 7 nucleotides match TRBD1. CDR1 SGHRS and CDR2 YFSETQ come from the germline V gene. The CDR3 runs to 15 residues. Trimming at V came to 0 bases and at J to 6 bases, leaving 6 bases not matched to a gene. As DNA, the CDR3 is TGCGCCAGCAGCTTGGAGACAGGGATGGGTCAGCCCCAGCATTTT. Protein: CASSLETGMGQPQHF.

The chain is built from TRBV4-1 and TRBJ1-1; D not resolved. V dropped 7 bases and J dropped 0 bases, with 21 bases sitting between them. This CDR3 is built from 17 residues. Germline-derived CDR1 and CDR2 are MGHRA and YSYEKL. The DNA of the CDR3 is TGCGCCAGCAAGCGAGGGCCACCCCGGGCCTTGAACACTGAAGCTTTCTTT. Translation: CASKRGPPRALNTEAFF.

V and J are TRBV7-9 and TRBJ2-1; D remains ambiguous. Germline lookup yields CDR1 SEHNR and CDR2 FQNEAQ (reference sequence). V was pared by 5 bases and J by 2 bases, with 19 bases between. This CDR3 has 17 residues. In DNA form, the CDR3 reads TGTGCCAGCAGCCCCCGGCGGCGGCGATCCGCCTACAATGAGCAGTTCTTC. Its translation: CASSPRRRRSAYNEQFF.

Only a few counts were recorded for this clone. The rearrangement uses TRBV30 and TRBJ2-3; TRBD2 agrees at 14 bases. With V trimmed by 1 base and J by 4 bases, 1 base remained unmatched. Germline V CDR1 and CDR2: GTSNPN, SVGIG (reference sequence). The CDR3 covers 15 residues. CDR3 region: CAWSGLAGGPDTQYF. The CDR3, as DNA: TGTGCCTGGAGTGGACTAGCGGGAGGGCCAGATACGCAGTATTTT.

In this sample, this clone turned up a few times. The genes are TRBV4-1 and TRBJ2-2, with 7 bases that match TRBD1. Germline values: CDR1 MGHRA, CDR2 YSYEKL. V shed 3 bases and J 4 bases; nucleotides not matched to a gene: 8. This CDR3 has 16 residues. This CDR3 reads CASSQPTGSSTGELFF. The CDR3 DNA reads as TGCGCCAGCAGCCAGCCGACAGGGTCTAGCACCGGGGAGCTGTTTTTT.

The rearrangement uses TRBV7-2 and TRBJ2-7, with D possibly matching TRBD2 (5 bases). The CDR3 consists of 14 residues. V lost 1 base and J 0 bases, leaving 7 bases between the germline ends. Germline assignment: CDR1 SGHTA and CDR2 FQGNSA. CDR3 DNA sequence: TGTGCCAGCAGCTTAGTTGGGAGCTCCTACGAGCAGTACTTC. Translation gives CASSLVGSSYEQYF.

The count of this clone is one. The gene calls are TRBV5-1 and TRBJ1-1; D perhaps matches TRBD1 (6 bases). Germline loops: CDR1 SGHRS, CDR2 YFSETQ. There are 14 residues in the CDR3. Trimming shortened V by 6 bases and J by 1 base, and 13 bases separated the two germline ends. This CDR3 reads CASKKQGSNTEAFF. The CDR3 coding sequence is TGCGCCAGCAAAAAACAGGGATCGAACACTGAAGCTTTCTTT.